Below, 16 T cell receptor beta chains from the same sample are listed, as sequenced in a study of shared clonotypes between healthy human individuals. The protocol was immunoSEQ multiplex PCR, while the TCRdb copy is restricted to in-frame clones and leaves out a portion. The sample includes around 2.1 million clones, roughly 91% of them seen just once. CD8 cells classed as naive were CD45RO-negative and positively selected for CCR7, excluding terminally differentiated effector memory CD45RA+ cells. The source material was naive CD8+ T cells from PBMCs. The receptors were sampled from a young man in good health. Some clones in this sample may be carry-over from other donors' samples.

V usage is TRBV7-9 and J usage is TRBJ2-2, with 7 bases matching TRBD1. J was trimmed by 1 base and V by 3 bases; bases with no gene match: 14. Germline V gene data show CDR1 as SEHNR and CDR2 as FQNEAQ (reference sequence). This CDR3 spans 19 amino acids. The CDR3 protein is CASSLGKTGREGNTGELFF. CDR3 nucleotides: TGTGCCAGCAGCTTGGGGAAGACAGGGAGAGAGGGGAACACCGGGGAGCTGTTTTTT.

The V and J genes are TRBV27 and TRBJ2-5; the D is unclear. CDR1 is MNHEY, CDR2 SMNVEV, per germline (reference sequence). The CDR3 runs 11 residues. V was pared by 9 bases and J by 5 bases, with 10 bases between. CDR3 nucleotide sequence: TGTGCCAGTGGGGTGCGGGAGACCCAGTACTTC. Its protein product is CASGVRETQYF.

Comments on this clone: At the DNA level, this CDR3 is encoded by other sequences in the same sample as well. The V and J genes are TRBV9 and TRBJ2-7; TRBD2 matches at 11 bases. The CDR3 length is 15 residues. V was pared by 4 bases and J by 3 bases, with 6 bases of the junction left unmatched. The germline V gene has CDR1 SGDLS and CDR2 YYNGEE. CDR3 DNA sequence: TGTGCCAGCAGCCCGGGGACTAGCGGATTCTACGAGCAGTACTTC. This sequence encodes CASSPGTSGFYEQYF.

The chain uses TRBV19 and TRBJ2-1, with 11 bases lining up with TRBD1. The J segment lost 7 bases and the V segment lost 4 bases, leaving 6 bases of the junction unmatched. This CDR3 region has 15 residues. Germline-derived CDR1 and CDR2 are LNHDA and SQIVND (reference sequence). The CDR3 DNA reads TGTGCCAGTAGTACAGGACAGGGGGCACTAAATGAGCAGTTCTTC. It translates to CASSTGQGALNEQFF.

This chain connects TRBV4-2 to TRBJ2-3; TRBD2 agrees at 7 bases. Trimming cost V 6 bases and J 5 bases; bases outside gene matches: 20. Germline CDR1 and CDR2: LGHNA and YNFKEQ. CDR3 length equals 18 residues. CDR3 sequence (DNA): TGTGCCAGCAGACGCATCGGCGGAGGCGGGAGTAGGGAAGATACGCAGTATTTT. Translating it yields CASRRIGGGGSREDTQYF.

V gene TRBV25-1 combines with J gene TRBJ2-5; maybe TRBD1 (6 bases). The CDR3 length is 15 residues. Between the trimmed V and J ends, which lost 10 bases and 0 bases, there was a span of 18 bases. Germline values: CDR1 MGHDK, CDR2 SYGVNS. CDR3 bases: TGTGCCACCCAACAAACCAACAGGGACCAAGAGACCCAGTACTTC. This encodes CATQQTNRDQETQYF.

The gene calls are TRBV27 and TRBJ1-5, with D unresolved. Germline V lookup: CDR1 MNHEY, CDR2 SMNVEV (reference sequence). V shed 1 base and J shed 0 bases, with 13 bases lying between them. This CDR3 region has 17 residues. CDR3 amino acids: CASSLFGRISSNQPQHF. Written as DNA, the CDR3 is TGTGCCAGCAGTTTATTCGGCAGGATATCTAGCAATCAGCCCCAGCATTTT.

The gene calls are TRBV9 and TRBJ2-1; 11 bases line up with TRBD2. The CDR3 has 17 residues. Germline CDR1 SGDLS, CDR2 YYNGEE. Germline trimming cut 4 bases from V and 8 bases from J; bases unmatched to any gene: 14. For the CDR3, the DNA is TGTGCCAGCAGCAACGGTCGCCTAGCGGGAGGAATCTATGAGCAGTTCTTC. It is translated as CASSNGRLAGGIYEQFF.

The J gene is TRBJ2-7, the V gene TRBV28; the D gene could be TRBD1 or TRBD2 (6 bases each). The V end was cut by 3 bases, the J end by 3 bases, with 18 bases between. Germline V gives CDR1 MDHEN, CDR2 SYDVKM. This CDR3 has 16 residues. Written as DNA, the CDR3 is TGTGCCAGCAGTTTCCAGGACCGGGGGCGCTTCTACGAGCAGTACTTC. Residues: CASSFQDRGRFYEQYF.

CDR3 DNA: TGCGCCAGCGGACATCCGGGGTTAGGTCCCCATGGATGGACTGAAGCTTTCTTT. The encoded protein is CASGHPGLGPHGWTEAFF. The chain has TRBV5-1 and TRBJ1-1, with D tentatively TRBD1 (5 bases). This CDR3 is 18 amino acids long. Trimming cost V 7 bases and J 5 bases, with 30 bases left between them. The germline CDR1 and CDR2 sequences are SGHRS and YFSETQ.

This sequence joins TRBV27 and TRBJ2-7, with a weak D call TRBD2 (5 bases). CDR1 is MNHEY, CDR2 SMNVEV, per germline (reference sequence). There are 14 residues in the CDR3. V gave up 4 bases and J gave up 0 bases, with 10 bases separating them. The CDR3 reads CASSSDSRSYEQYF. The CDR3 DNA is TGTGCCAGCAGTTCGGACTCACGCTCCTACGAGCAGTACTTC.

The chain joins TRBV2 to TRBJ1-5; 10 bases line up with TRBD1. The CDR3 runs 14 residues. Looked up from germline, CDR1 is SNHLY and CDR2 is FYNNEI. With 6 bases clipped from V and 6 bases from J, the junction kept 5 bases outside the gene matches. CDR3 nucleotide sequence: TGTGCCAGCAGGGACAGGGGGTTCCTTCAGCCCCAGCATTTT. Encoded protein: CASRDRGFLQPQHF.

V usage is TRBV7-9 and J usage is TRBJ1-4; 10 bases are shared with TRBD1. V lost 1 base, J lost 1 base, and 0 bases stayed unmatched. This CDR3 region has 16 residues. Germline-derived CDR1 and CDR2 are SEHNR and FQNEAQ (reference sequence). The CDR3 region is CASSLGDRGTNEKLFF. Here the CDR3 DNA reads TGTGCCAGCAGCTTAGGGGACAGGGGAACTAATGAAAAACTGTTTTTT.

Only one count was recorded for this clone. Mismatch with germline at one junction end may stem from a read error. The chain employs TRBV6-5 and TRBJ2-7, with 9 bases aligning to TRBD2. This CDR3 is 15 amino acids long. CDR1 is MNHEY and CDR2 is SVGAGI in the germline V gene. This chain's CDR3 is CASSYRGLASSEQYF. Written as DNA, the CDR3 is TGTGCCAGCAGTTACCGGGGACTAGCTTCCTCCGAGCAGTACTTC.

The V and J genes are TRBV29-1 and TRBJ2-4, with D uncertain. V gave up 6 bases and J gave up 0 bases, with 9 bases separating them. This CDR3 has 13 amino acids. CDR1 is SQVTM and CDR2 is ANQGSEA in the germline V gene. The CDR3 sequence: CSVTEIAKNIQYF. The CDR3, as DNA: TGCAGCGTGACCGAGATAGCCAAAAACATTCAGTACTTC.

V is TRBV5-1 and J is TRBJ1-2, with 8 bases matching TRBD1. Germline V gene data show CDR1 as SGHRS and CDR2 as YFSETQ. There are 15 residues in the CDR3. The V gene end was trimmed by 5 bases and the J gene end by 4 bases; junction bases not matched to a gene: 10. The CDR3 is CASSFGQGESYGYTF. CDR3 DNA sequence: TGCGCCAGCAGTTTTGGACAGGGAGAGAGCTATGGCTACACCTTC.